These 27 T cell receptor beta chains originate from one sample sequenced in a study of blood T cell repertoires in COVID-19. The data were produced by immunoSEQ multiplex PCR, yet TCRdb's version contains in-frame clones alone and is incomplete. The sample holds 210,000 or so clones, around four fifths seen once. Sequenced material: PBMCs or T cells enriched from blood (not recorded which). These receptors all stem from a woman aged 45-59 years who had been exposed to COVID-19.

The rearrangement uses TRBV5-1 and TRBJ1-1, with D uncertain. The CDR3 is 13 amino acids. The V end lost 0 bases, the J end lost 4 bases, and 7 bases lay between the germline ends. Germline V gene sequence: CDR1 SGHRS, CDR2 YFSETQ. The CDR3 reads CASSLDGFTEAFF. CDR3 in DNA: TGCGCCAGCAGCTTGGACGGGTTCACTGAAGCTTTCTTT.

J is TRBJ1-4 and V is TRBV23-1, with 7 positions matching TRBD1. TRBV23-1 counts as an open reading frame of uncertain function. Unmatched junction bases numbered 8, after V lost 3 bases and J lost 7 bases. The CDR3 spans 15 residues. CDR3 bases: TGCGCCAGCAGTCAGGTCCGGAGGGACAGTGAAAAACTGTTTTTT. Its protein product is CASSQVRRDSEKLFF.

This rearrangement joins TRBV19 to TRBJ1-3; 7 nucleotides match TRBD1. The CDR3 has 16 amino acids. Germline V CDR1 and CDR2: LNHDA, SQIVND (reference sequence). V was pared by 5 bases and J by 3 bases, with 10 bases of the junction left unmatched. CDR3 loop: CASSVGQQGYGNTIYF. The CDR3 bases are TGTGCCAGTAGTGTAGGCCAACAGGGGTATGGAAACACCATATATTTT. The full variable domain, in which reference TRBV19 and TRBJ1-3 provide the parts outside the CDR3, is DGGITQSPKYLFRKEGQNVTLSCEQNLNHDAMYWYRQDPGQGLRLIYYSQIVNDFQKGDIAEGYSVSREKKESFPLTVTSAQKNPTAFYLCASSVGQQGYGNTIYFGEGSWLTVV.

The chain links TRBV6-5 to TRBJ1-1; D gene uncertain. CDR1 is MNHEY and CDR2 is SVGAGI in the germline V gene. The CDR3 extends over 13 amino acids. The V gene lost 2 bases and the J gene lost 1 base, with 5 bases spanning the gap. Written as DNA, the CDR3 is TGTGCCAGCAGTTACAACGGGAACACTGAAGCTTTCTTT. It specifies CASSYNGNTEAFF.

The chain recombines TRBV4-3 with TRBJ2-7; 7 bases line up with TRBD1. CDR3 length: 17 residues. From germline, CDR1 is LGHNA and CDR2 YSLEER. V lost 7 bases to trimming and J lost 3 bases; unmatched junction nucleotides: 18. CDR3 sequence (DNA): TGCGCCAGCATGGTTTTGACCCGGGACAGACCATTCTACGAGCAGTACTTC. It specifies CASMVLTRDRPFYEQYF.

The chain uses TRBV7-2 and TRBJ2-5, with D maybe TRBD2 (6 bases). There are 17 residues in the CDR3. The germline V gene has CDR1 SGHTA and CDR2 FQGNSA. V lost 0 bases, J lost 1 base, and 15 bases lay in between. In nucleotides, the CDR3 is TGTGCCAGCAGCTTAGCGGGTCCCGGGGGAGGCCAAGAGACCCAGTACTTC. Its protein product is CASSLAGPGGGQETQYF.

This chain links TRBV6-5 with TRBJ2-4, with no clear D. The CDR3 length is 13 residues. CDR1 MNHEY and CDR2 SVGAGI come from the germline V gene. V was trimmed by 6 bases and J by 0 bases, leaving 6 bases between them. The CDR3 nucleotides are TGTGCCAGCAGGCGTCTAGCCAAAAACATTCAGTACTTC. Its translation: CASRRLAKNIQYF.

The chain joins TRBV3-1 (or the pseudogene TRBV3-2) to TRBJ2-1; the match to TRBD2 covers 15 bases. Germline lookup yields CDR1 LGHDT and CDR2 YNNKEL (reference sequence). V trimming: 4 bases; J trimming: 5 bases; junction bases outside the gene matches: 9. This CDR3 region has 18 residues. CDR3 DNA sequence: TGTGCCAGCAGCCCCGGGACTAGCGGGGGGCGATTGGACAATGAGCAGTTCTTC. Residues: CASSPGTSGGRLDNEQFF.

There are a few counts of this clone. The chain links TRBV11-1 to TRBJ1-1; 8 bases match TRBD1. CDR3 length equals 16 residues. Germline CDR1 SGHAT, CDR2 FQDESV (reference sequence). Losses at the gene ends were 6 bases for V and 0 bases for J; bases not matched to a gene: 9. Here the CDR3 reads CASSRTGGVMNTEAFF. As DNA, the CDR3 is TGTGCCAGCAGTCGCACAGGGGGTGTAATGAACACTGAAGCTTTCTTT.

The V call is TRBV11-2, the J call TRBJ1-3; TRBD1 agrees at 7 bases. Germline V gene sequence: CDR1 SGHAT, CDR2 FQNNGV. J was trimmed by 0 bases and V by 5 bases; bases with no gene match: 10. This CDR3 has 17 residues. Here the CDR3 reads CASSVSPGTASGNTIYF. The DNA of the CDR3 is TGTGCCAGCAGCGTTTCCCCGGGGACAGCCTCTGGAAACACCATATATTTT.

The chain has TRBV5-8 and TRBJ2-5; 8 bases match TRBD2. This CDR3 has 16 residues. Germline assignment: CDR1 SGHTS and CDR2 YDEGEE. Trimming cost V 2 bases and J 4 bases; bases outside gene matches: 10. The CDR3 loop is CASSFLVAGGRETQYF. In DNA, the CDR3 is TGTGCCAGCAGCTTTCTTGTCGCGGGGGGTCGAGAGACCCAGTACTTC.

The table lists this clone with a count of one. The sample contains more than one DNA sequence encoding this CDR3. The chain is built from TRBV5-1 and TRBJ1-6; 7 positions match TRBD1. Germline trimming cut 0 bases from V and 7 bases from J; bases unmatched to any gene: 4. Germline V gene sequence: CDR1 SGHRS, CDR2 YFSETQ. The CDR3 is made up of 15 amino acids. CDR3 loop: CASSLDPGGNSPLHF. DNA of the CDR3: TGCGCCAGCAGCTTGGATCCAGGGGGGAATTCACCCCTCCACTTT.

V gene TRBV28 combines with J gene TRBJ1-6; maybe TRBD1 (6 bases). Trimming removed 5 bases from V and 9 bases from J, with 8 bases in between. The CDR3 runs 12 residues. Germline loops: CDR1 MDHEN, CDR2 SYDVKM. The CDR3 region is CASSLQGSPLHF. In DNA form, the CDR3 reads TGTGCCAGCAGTCTACAGGGTTCACCCCTCCACTTT.

The J gene is TRBJ1-6, the V gene TRBV5-1, with 9 positions matching TRBD1. Germline CDR1 and CDR2: SGHRS and YFSETQ. The junction had 1 base not matched to a gene; V was cut back by 7 bases and J by 5 bases. The CDR3 totals 13 residues. CDR3 in amino acids: CASRDRDNSPLHF. CDR3 in DNA: TGCGCCAGCCGGGACAGGGATAATTCACCCCTCCACTTT.

This rearrangement joins TRBV5-5 to TRBJ2-2; D is possibly TRBD1 (6 bases). The germline V gene has CDR1 SGHKS and CDR2 YYEKEE (reference sequence). The CDR3 length is 16 residues. V was shortened by 4 bases and J by 3 bases, with 16 bases between the two germline ends. The CDR3 DNA sequence: TGTGCCAGCAGCCCCGGACAGCCCTTTTACACCGGGGAGCTGTTTTTT. It yields the protein CASSPGQPFYTGELFF.

The rearrangement uses TRBV7-9 and TRBJ1-2; D is possibly TRBD1 (6 bases). The CDR3 contains 15 residues. Per the germline V gene, CDR1 is SEHNR and CDR2 is FQNEAQ (reference sequence). V lost 3 bases and J 4 bases, leaving 15 bases between the germline ends. For the CDR3, the DNA is TGTGCCAGCAGCTTTGTGGGGGGGCCAGGCTATGGCTACACCTTC. Its protein product is CASSFVGGPGYGYTF.

The chain couples TRBV5-4 to TRBJ2-2; D is possibly TRBD2 (6 bases). Germline V gives CDR1 SGHNT, CDR2 YYREEE (reference sequence). The germline V and J ends were trimmed by 1 base and 4 bases, with 11 bases remaining between them. The CDR3 extends over 15 amino acids. The CDR3 DNA reads as TGTGCCAGCAGCTTGTGGGGGAGGACCACCGGGGAGCTGTTTTTT. Encoded protein: CASSLWGRTTGELFF.

The chain carries TRBV9 and TRBJ1-3; the D is unclear. Trimming shortened V by 0 bases and J by 2 bases, and 9 bases separated the two germline ends. Germline CDR1 reads SGDLS; CDR2 reads YYNGEE. CDR3 length equals 15 residues. The DNA for the CDR3 is TGTGCCAGCAGCGTAGAAATCTCCCCTGGAAACACCATATATTTT. Amino acid sequence: CASSVEISPGNTIYF. The variable domain in full, completed from reference TRBV9 and TRBJ1-3, reads DSGVTQTPKHLITATGQRVTLRCSPRSGDLSVYWYQQSLDQGLQFLIQYYNGEERAKGNILERFSAQQFPDLHSELNLSSLELGDSALYFCASSVEISPGNTIYFGEGSWLTVV.

The chain combines TRBV5-4 with TRBJ1-6; 8 bases map to TRBD1. V dropped 0 bases and J dropped 6; count of bases not matched to a gene: 5. This CDR3 comprises 16 residues. CDR1 is SGHNT and CDR2 is YYREEE in the germline V gene (reference sequence). Written as DNA, the CDR3 is TGTGCCAGCAGCTTGGGACAGGGGCAGGGTAATTCACCCCTCCACTTT. Translation: CASSLGQGQGNSPLHF.

The rearrangement uses TRBV6-7 and TRBJ2-5, with D unclear. TRBV6-7 is an ORF; its function is uncertain. This CDR3 spans 14 amino acids. The germline V and J ends were trimmed by 0 bases and 2 bases, with 7 bases remaining between them. As DNA, the CDR3 is TGTGCCAGCAGTTACTCTGAGAGTCAAGAGACCCAGTACTTC. Residues: CASSYSESQETQYF.

The table lists this clone with a count of one. The CDR3: CASRQEGQLNTEAFF. CDR3 sequence (DNA): TGTGCCAGCAGGCAGGAGGGACAGTTGAACACTGAAGCTTTCTTT. The rearrangement uses TRBV7-8 and TRBJ1-1; 7 nucleotides match TRBD1. With 6 bases clipped from V and 0 bases from J, the junction kept 7 bases outside the gene matches. In germline, CDR1 is SGHVS, CDR2 FQNEAQ. The CDR3 totals 15 residues.

This sequence joins TRBV21-1 and TRBJ2-1; the D call in the table, TRBD2, was not verified against the DNA. TRBV21-1 constitutes a pseudogene. The CDR3 consists of 17 residues. In nucleotides, the CDR3 is TGTGCCAGCAGCAAAGCGCGGCCGGGGGGCTCCTACAATGAGCAGTTCTTC. Translated: CASSKARPGGSYNEQFF.

The chain joins TRBV28 to TRBJ2-3, with 7 bases matching TRBD2. CDR3 size: 14 residues. The V gene end was trimmed by 8 bases and the J gene end by 0 bases; junction bases not matched to a gene: 5. The germline V gene has CDR1 MDHEN and CDR2 SYDVKM. CDR3 sequence (DNA): TGTGCCAGCCGAAGCGGGGCCAGCACAGATACGCAGTATTTT. Amino acids: CASRSGASTDTQYF. Full variable domain (outside the CDR3, taken from reference TRBV28 and TRBJ2-3): DVKVTQSSRYLVKRTGEKVFLECVQDMDHENMFWYRQDPGLGLRLIYFSYDVKMKEKGDIPEGYSVSREKKERFSLILESASTNQTSMYLCASRSGASTDTQYFGPGTRLTVL.

This clone was recorded only once. The rearrangement uses TRBV28 and TRBJ1-1; 10 nucleotides line up with TRBD1. CDR1 MDHEN and CDR2 SYDVKM come from the germline V gene. V lost 2 bases and J lost 10; bases outside the gene matches: 7. The CDR3 runs to 14 residues. DNA of the CDR3: TGTGCCAGCAGTTTAATGGGGACAGGGGTTCGAGCTTTCTTT. Translation gives CASSLMGTGVRAFF. The whole variable domain, remainder taken from reference TRBV28 and TRBJ1-1, is DVKVTQSSRYLVKRTGEKVFLECVQDMDHENMFWYRQDPGLGLRLIYFSYDVKMKEKGDIPEGYSVSREKKERFSLILESASTNQTSMYLCASSLMGTGVRAFFGQGTRLTVV.

This chain connects TRBV13 to TRBJ2-5, with TRBD1 identical over 8 bases. Looked up from germline, CDR1 is PRHDT and CDR2 is FYEKMQ (reference sequence). The length of the CDR3 is 13 residues. J lost 2 bases, V lost 5 bases, and 1 base had no gene match. The CDR3 nucleotides are TGTGCCAGCAGCCGACAGGGGCAAGAGACCCAGTACTTC. Translation gives CASSRQGQETQYF.

V gene TRBV15 combines with J gene TRBJ2-3; 14 nucleotides agree with TRBD2. V lost 3 bases and J lost 6; bases outside the gene matches: 14. The CDR3 runs 19 residues. Germline V lookup: CDR1 LNHNV, CDR2 YYDKDF (reference sequence). Here the CDR3 reads CATSREATRLAGGADTQYF. As DNA, the CDR3 is TGTGCCACCAGCAGGGAAGCAACCCGACTAGCGGGGGGGGCGGATACGCAGTATTTT.

This chain joins TRBV11-2 and TRBJ2-1; a possible D gene is TRBD2 (6 bases). Germline V CDR1 and CDR2: SGHAT, FQNNGV. The V end lost 2 bases, the J end lost 6 bases, and 20 bases lay between the germline ends. This CDR3 region has 17 residues. CDR3 amino acids: CASSLLRRVATGNEQFF. In nucleotides, the CDR3 is TGTGCCAGCAGCTTACTAAGGAGGGTAGCGACTGGCAATGAGCAGTTCTTC.